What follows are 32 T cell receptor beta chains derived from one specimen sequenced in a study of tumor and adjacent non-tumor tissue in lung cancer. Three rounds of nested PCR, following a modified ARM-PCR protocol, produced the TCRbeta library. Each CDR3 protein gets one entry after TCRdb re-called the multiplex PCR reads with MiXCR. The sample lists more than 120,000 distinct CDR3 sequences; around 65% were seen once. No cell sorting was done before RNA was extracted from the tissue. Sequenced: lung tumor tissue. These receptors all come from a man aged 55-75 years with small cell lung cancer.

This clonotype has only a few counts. CDR3 protein: CSARGESYEQYF. CDR3 nucleotide sequence: TGCAGTGCTAGGGGAGAGAGCTACGAGCAGTACTTC. The J gene is TRBJ2-7, the V gene TRBV20-1, with D perhaps TRBD2 (5 bases). The CDR3 contains 12 residues. Per the germline V gene, CDR1 is DFQATT and CDR2 is SNEGSKA (reference sequence). The V and J ends lost 3 bases and 3 bases respectively, with 9 bases between them.

The chain's CDR3 is CASSAPEQGWVFF. CDR3 sequence (DNA): TGTGCCAGCAGTGCCCCAGAACAGGGCTGGGTATTTTTT. The chain employs TRBV6-1 and TRBJ2-2; perhaps TRBD1 as D (6 bases). Trimming shortened V by 4 bases and J by 17 bases, and 20 bases separated the two germline ends. Germline V gives CDR1 MNHNS, CDR2 SASEGT. The CDR3 consists of 13 residues.

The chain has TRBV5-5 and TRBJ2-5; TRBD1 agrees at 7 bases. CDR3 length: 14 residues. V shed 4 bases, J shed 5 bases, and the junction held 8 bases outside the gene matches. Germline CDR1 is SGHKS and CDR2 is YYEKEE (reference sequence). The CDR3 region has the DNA TGTGCCAGCAGCAAGGGACAGCCTGGGGAGACCCAGTACTTC. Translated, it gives CASSKGQPGETQYF.

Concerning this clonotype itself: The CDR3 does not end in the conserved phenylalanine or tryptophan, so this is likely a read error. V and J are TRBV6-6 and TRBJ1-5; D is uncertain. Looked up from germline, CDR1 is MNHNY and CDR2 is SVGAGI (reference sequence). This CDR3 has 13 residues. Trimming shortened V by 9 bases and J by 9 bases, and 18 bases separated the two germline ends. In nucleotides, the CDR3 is TGTGCCAGTACCCCGGGAGGGCCAAGGCCCCAGCATTCT. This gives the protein CASTPGGPRPQHS.

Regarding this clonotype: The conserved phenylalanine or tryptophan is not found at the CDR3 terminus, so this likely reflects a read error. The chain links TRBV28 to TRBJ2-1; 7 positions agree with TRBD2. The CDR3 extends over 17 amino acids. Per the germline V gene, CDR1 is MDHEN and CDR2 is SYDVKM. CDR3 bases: TGTGCCACCAGTTTAGCTAGCGGTAGGAGAAGCTACAATGAGCAGTTCTTA. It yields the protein CATSLASGRRSYNEQFL.

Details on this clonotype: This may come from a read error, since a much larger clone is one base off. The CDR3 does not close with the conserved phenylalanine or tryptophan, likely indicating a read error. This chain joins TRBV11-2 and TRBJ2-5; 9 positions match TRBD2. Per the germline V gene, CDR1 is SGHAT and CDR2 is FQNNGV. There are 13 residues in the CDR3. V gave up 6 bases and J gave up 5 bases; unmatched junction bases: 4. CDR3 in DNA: TGTGCCAGCAGTTCTAGCGGGACCGAGACCCAGTACATC. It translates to CASSSSGTETQYI.

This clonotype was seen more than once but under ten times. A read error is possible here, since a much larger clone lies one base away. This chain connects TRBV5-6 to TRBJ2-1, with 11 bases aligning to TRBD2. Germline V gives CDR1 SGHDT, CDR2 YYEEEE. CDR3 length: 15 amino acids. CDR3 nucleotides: TGTGCCAGCAGTTTTAGCGGGAGGGCCGGGAATGAGCAGTCCTTC. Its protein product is CASSFSGRAGNEQSF.

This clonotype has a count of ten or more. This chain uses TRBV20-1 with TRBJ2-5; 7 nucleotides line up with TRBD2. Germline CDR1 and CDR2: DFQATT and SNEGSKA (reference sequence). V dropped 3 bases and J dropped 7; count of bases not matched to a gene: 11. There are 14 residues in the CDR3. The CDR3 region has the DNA TGCAGTGCTAGCTGGGGGAGCGGGGCCGGGACCCAGTACTTC. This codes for CSASWGSGAGTQYF.

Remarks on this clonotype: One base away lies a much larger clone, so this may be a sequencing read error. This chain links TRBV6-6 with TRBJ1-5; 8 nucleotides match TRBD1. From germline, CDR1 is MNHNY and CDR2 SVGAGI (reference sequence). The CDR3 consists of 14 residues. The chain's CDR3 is CAGSYSGGDQPQHF. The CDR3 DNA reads TGTGCCGGCAGTTACTCAGGGGGCGATCAGCCCCAGCATTTT.

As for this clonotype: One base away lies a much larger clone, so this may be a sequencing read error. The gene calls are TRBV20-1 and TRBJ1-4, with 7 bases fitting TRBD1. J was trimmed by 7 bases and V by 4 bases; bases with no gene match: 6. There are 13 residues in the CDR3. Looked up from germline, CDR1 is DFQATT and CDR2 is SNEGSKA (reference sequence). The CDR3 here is CSAIDREAEKLFF. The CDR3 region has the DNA TGCAGTGCTATAGACAGGGAAGCTGAAAAACTGTTTTTT.

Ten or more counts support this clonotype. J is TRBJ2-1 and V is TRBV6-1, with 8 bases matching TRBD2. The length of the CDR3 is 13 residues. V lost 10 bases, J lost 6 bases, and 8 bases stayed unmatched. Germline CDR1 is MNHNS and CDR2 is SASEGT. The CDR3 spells CATYVAGLNEQFF. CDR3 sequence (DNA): TGTGCCACCTACGTAGCGGGACTCAATGAGCAGTTCTTC.

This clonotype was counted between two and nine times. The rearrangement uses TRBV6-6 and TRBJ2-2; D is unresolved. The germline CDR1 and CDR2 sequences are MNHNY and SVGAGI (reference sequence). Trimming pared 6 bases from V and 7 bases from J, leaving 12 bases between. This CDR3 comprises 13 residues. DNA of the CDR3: TGTGCCAGCAGCCCCGCCTTGGACGGGGAGCTGTTTTTT. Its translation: CASSPALDGELFF.

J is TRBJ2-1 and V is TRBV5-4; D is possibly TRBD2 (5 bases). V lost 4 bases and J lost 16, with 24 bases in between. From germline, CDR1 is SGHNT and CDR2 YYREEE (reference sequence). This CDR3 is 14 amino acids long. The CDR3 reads CASSDSGMSDEYFF. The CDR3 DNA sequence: TGTGCCAGCAGCGATTCCGGGATGAGCGATGAGTACTTCTTC.

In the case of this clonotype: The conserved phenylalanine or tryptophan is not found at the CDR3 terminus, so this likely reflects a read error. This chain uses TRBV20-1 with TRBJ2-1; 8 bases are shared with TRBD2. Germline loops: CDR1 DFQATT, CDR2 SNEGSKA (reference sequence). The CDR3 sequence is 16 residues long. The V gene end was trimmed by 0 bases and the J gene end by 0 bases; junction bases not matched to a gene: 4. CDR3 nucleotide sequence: TGCAGTGCTAGAGATCGCGGGAGGTCCTCCTACAATGAGCAGTTCCTC. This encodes CSARDRGRSSYNEQFL.

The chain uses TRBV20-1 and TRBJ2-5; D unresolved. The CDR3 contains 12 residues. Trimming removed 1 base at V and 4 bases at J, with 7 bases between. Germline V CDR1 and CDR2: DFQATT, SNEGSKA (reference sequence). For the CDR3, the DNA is TGCAGTGCTAGAGGGAGTGCAGAGACCCAGTACTTC. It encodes CSARGSAETQYF.

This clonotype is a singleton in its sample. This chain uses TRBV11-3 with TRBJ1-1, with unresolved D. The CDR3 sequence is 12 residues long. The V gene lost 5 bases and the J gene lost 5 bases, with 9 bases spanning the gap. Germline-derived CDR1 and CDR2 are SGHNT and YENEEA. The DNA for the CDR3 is TGTGCCAGCAGCGTAGCCTATACTGAAGCTTTCTTT. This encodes CASSVAYTEAFF. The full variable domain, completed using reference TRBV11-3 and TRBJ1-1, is EAGVVQSPRYKIIEKKQPVAFWCNPISGHNTLYWYLQNLGQGPELLIRYENEEAVDDSQLPKDRFSAERLKGVDSTLKIQPAELGDSAVYLCASSVAYTEAFFGQGTRLTVV.

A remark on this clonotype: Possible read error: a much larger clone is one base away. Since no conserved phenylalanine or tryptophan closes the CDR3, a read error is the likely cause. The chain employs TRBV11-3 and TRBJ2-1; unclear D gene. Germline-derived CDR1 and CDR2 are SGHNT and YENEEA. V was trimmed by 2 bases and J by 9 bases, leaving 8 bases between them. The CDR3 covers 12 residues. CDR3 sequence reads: CASSLLGCEQFS. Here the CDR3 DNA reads TGTGCCAGCAGCTTATTAGGGTGTGAGCAGTTCTCC.

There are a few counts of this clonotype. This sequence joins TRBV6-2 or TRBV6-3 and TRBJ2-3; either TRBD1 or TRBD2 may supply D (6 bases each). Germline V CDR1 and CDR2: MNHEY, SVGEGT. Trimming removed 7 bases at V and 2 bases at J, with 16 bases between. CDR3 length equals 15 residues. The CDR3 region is CASTKGGLVTDTQYF. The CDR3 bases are TGTGCCAGCACCAAGGGGGGCCTCGTCACAGATACGCAGTATTTT.

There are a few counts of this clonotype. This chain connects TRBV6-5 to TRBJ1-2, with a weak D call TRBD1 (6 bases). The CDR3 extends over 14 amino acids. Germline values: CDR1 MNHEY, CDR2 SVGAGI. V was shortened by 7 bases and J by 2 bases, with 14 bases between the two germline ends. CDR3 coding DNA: TGTGCCAGCAAGCCCGGGGGCGGAAACTATGGCTACACCTTC. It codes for CASKPGGGNYGYTF.

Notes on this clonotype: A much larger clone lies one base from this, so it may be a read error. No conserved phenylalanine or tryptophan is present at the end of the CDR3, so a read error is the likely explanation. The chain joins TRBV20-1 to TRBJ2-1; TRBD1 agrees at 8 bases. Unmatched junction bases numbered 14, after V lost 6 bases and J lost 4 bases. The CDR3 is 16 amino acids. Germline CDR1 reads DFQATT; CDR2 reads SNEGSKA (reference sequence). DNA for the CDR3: TGCAGTGCCTCTGGGATGGGACAGGTAACTTACAATGAGCAGTTCCTC. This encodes CSASGMGQVTYNEQFL.

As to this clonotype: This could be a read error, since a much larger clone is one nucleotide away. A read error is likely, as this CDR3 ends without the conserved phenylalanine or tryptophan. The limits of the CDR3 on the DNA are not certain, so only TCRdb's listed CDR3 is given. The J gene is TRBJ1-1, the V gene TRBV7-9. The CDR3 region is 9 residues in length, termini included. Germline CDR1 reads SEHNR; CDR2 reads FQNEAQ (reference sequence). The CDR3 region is CASSTKFFI.

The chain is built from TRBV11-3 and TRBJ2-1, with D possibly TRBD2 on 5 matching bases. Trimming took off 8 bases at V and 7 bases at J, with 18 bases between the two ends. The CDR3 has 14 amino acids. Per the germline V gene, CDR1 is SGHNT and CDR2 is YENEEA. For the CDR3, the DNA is TGTGCCAGCGGCACCGGACCAGCGGTGAATGAGCAGTTCTTC. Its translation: CASGTGPAVNEQFF.

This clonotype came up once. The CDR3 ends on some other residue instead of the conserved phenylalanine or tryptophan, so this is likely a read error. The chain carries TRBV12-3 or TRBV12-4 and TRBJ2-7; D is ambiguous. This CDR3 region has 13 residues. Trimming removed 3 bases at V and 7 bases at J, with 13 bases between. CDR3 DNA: TGTGCCAGCAGTTTCGAGACTGACGGGGAGCAGTACATC. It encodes CASSFETDGEQYI.

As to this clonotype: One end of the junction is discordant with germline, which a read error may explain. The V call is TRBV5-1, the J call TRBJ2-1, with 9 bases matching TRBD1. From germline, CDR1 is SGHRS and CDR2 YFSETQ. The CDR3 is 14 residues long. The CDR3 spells CASRWTGDYSEHFF. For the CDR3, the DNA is TGCGCCAGCCGTTGGACAGGGGATTATAGTGAGCACTTCTTC.

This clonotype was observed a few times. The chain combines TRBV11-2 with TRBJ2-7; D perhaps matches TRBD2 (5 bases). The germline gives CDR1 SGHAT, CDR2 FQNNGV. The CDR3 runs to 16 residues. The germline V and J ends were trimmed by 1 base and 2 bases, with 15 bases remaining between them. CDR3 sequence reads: CASSLGTPGSTYEQYF. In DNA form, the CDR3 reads TGTGCCAGCAGCTTAGGAACCCCGGGATCTACCTACGAGCAGTACTTC. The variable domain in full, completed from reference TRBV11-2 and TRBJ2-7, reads EAGVAQSPRYKIIEKRQSVAFWCNPISGHATLYWYQQILGQGPKLLIQFQNNGVVDDSQLPKDRFSAERLKGVDSTLKIQPAKLEDSAVYLCASSLGTPGSTYEQYFGPGTRLTVT.

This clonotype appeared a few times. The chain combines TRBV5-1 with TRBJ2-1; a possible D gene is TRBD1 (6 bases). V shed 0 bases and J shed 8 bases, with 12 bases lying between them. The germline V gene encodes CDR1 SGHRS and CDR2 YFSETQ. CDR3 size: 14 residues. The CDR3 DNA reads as TGCGCCAGCAGCTTGGTTAGGGGGACCGATGAGCAGTTCTTC. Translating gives CASSLVRGTDEQFF.

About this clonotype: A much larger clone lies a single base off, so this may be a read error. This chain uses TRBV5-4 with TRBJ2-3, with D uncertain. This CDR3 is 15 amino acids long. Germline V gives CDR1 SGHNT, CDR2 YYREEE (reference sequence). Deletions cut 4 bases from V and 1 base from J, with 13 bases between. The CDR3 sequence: CASSVGALGTDTQYF. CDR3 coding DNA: TGTGCCAGCAGCGTAGGTGCGTTGGGCACAGATACGCAGTATTTT. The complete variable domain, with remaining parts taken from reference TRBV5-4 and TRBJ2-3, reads ETGVTQSPTHLIKTRGQQVTLRCSSQSGHNTVSWYQQALGQGPQFIFQYYREEENGRGNFPPRFSGLQFPNYSSELNVNALELDDSALYLCASSVGALGTDTQYFGPGTRLTVL.

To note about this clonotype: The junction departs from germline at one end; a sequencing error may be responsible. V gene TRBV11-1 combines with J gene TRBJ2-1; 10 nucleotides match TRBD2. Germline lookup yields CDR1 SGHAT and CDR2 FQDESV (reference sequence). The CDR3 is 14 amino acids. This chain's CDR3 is CASGFTSGISEQFF. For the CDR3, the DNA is TGTGCCAGCGGCTTCACTAGCGGGATTAGTGAGCAATTCTTC.

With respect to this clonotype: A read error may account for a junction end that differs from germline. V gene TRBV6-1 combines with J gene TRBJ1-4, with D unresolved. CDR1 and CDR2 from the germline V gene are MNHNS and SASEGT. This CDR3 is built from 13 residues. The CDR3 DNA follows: TGTGCCAGCTGGGCAGGTTTTTGGGAAAACCTGTTTTTT. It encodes CASWAGFWENLFF.

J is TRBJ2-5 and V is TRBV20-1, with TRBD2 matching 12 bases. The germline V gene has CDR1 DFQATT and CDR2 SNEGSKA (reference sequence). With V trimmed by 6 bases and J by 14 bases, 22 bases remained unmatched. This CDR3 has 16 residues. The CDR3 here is CSANRPGLAGWETNYF. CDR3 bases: TGCAGTGCCAACCGGCCGGGACTAGCGGGTTGGGAGACCAATTACTTC.

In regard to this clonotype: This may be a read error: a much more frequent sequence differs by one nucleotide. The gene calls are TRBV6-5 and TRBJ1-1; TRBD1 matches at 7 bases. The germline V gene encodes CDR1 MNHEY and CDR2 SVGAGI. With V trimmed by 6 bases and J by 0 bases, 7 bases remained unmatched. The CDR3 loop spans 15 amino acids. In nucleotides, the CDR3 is TGTGCCAGCAGAACGGCCGGGACAGTGAACACTGAAGCTTTCTTT. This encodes CASRTAGTVNTEAFF.

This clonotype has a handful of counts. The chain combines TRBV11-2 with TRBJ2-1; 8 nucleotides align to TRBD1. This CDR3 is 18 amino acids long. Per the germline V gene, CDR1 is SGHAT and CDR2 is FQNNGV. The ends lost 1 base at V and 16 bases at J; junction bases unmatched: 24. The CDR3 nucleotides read TGTGCCAGCAGCTTAGTTCGGTCCCCGGACAGGGTTATGAATGAGCGTTTCTTC. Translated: CASSLVRSPDRVMNERFF. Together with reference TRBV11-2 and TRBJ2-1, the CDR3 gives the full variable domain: EAGVAQSPRYKIIEKRQSVAFWCNPISGHATLYWYQQILGQGPKLLIQFQNNGVVDDSQLPKDRFSAERLKGVDSTLKIQPAKLEDSAVYLCASSLVRSPDRVMNERFFGPGTRLTVL.